This TCR beta chain emerged from a study of blood T cells in healthy people across ages. General study findings and limits: Comparison with aged donors showed that long-lived donors had more naive CD4+ cells and higher diversity.

Concerning this clonotype itself: Its antigen remains unidentified.

Germline assignment: CDR1 SEHNR and CDR2 FQNEAQ (reference sequence). V lost 0 bases and J lost 0, with 22 bases in between. This CDR3 is 20 amino acids long. Donors were healthy Caucasian individuals from Russia aged about 6 to 90. Primers used in a second PCR of roughly 7 to 12 cycles were a sample-barcoded 5' primer and a J-beta primer mix. Using its own MiXCR run on the 5' RACE reads, TCRdb lists one record per CDR3 protein. The sample holds roughly 1,100,000 distinct CDR3 sequences, around 27% seen once. Another study also made use of these data, one on T cells of mothers and their children. As reported in that work: Reads recorded for TCR beta CDR3 numbered over 10 million per mother and approximately 3.2 million per child. Related and unrelated pairs show similar thymic shaping of TCR recombination output.

The gene calls are TRBV7-9 and TRBJ2-3; tentatively, D is TRBD2 (5 bases). The sequence was collected from a girl aged 2 to 9 in good health. Input material: blood. The CDR3 coding sequence is TGTGCCAGCAGCTTAGCGCTTTTCTCTGTGCGGAGGCCTAGCACAGATACGCAGTATTTT. Encoded protein: CASSLALFSVRRPSTDTQYF.